Each of the 2 T cell receptor beta chains below was sequenced from the same sample in a study of early T cells in non-severe SARS-CoV-2 infection. TCRdb called the 5' RACE reads again in MiXCR, with one record for every CDR3 protein. The sample records some 21,000 distinct CDR3 sequences, 4.2% being singletons. Sequencing input: whole blood. The receptors derive from an adult who was a healthcare worker with PCR-confirmed SARS-CoV-2 infection or an uninfected control (not recorded which).

This clonotype was recorded many times. The gene calls are TRBV20-1 and TRBJ2-5; 10 bases agree with TRBD1. Losses at the gene ends were 5 bases for V and 2 bases for J; bases not matched to a gene: 2. This CDR3 region has 13 residues. In germline, CDR1 is DFQATT, CDR2 SNEGSKA (reference sequence). Here the CDR3 DNA reads TGCAGTGCTGAGGGACAGGGGCAAGAGACCCAGTACTTC. This gives the protein CSAEGQGQETQYF.

This clonotype showed up many times. V gene TRBV3-1 combines with J gene TRBJ2-1; D is unresolved. The CDR3 has 14 amino acids. V lost 7 bases to trimming and J lost 4 bases, with 14 bases between them. The germline V gene encodes CDR1 LGHDT and CDR2 YNNKEL (reference sequence). CDR3 loop: CASTLRGVYNEQFF. The DNA of the CDR3 is TGTGCCAGCACCCTAAGAGGAGTTTACAATGAGCAGTTCTTC.